This record covers a single T cell receptor (beta chain). Its target is not known. A multiplex PCR was run with 60 Vbeta primers and 13 Jbeta primers. Clones were sequenced by immunoSEQ multiplex PCR, and TCRdb holds only the in-frame ones, with some missing. Of 190,000 or so clones in the sample, roughly 77% were seen once. This sample stems from a study of cytomegalovirus exposure and HLA in healthy donors. Study-wide points: Analyzed later, association rates of TCRs varied across HLA loci, with DRB1 most and HLA-C fewest. When the data were analyzed later, several of the most significant clusters appeared to be linked to common viral pathogens.

The germline gives CDR1 LGHNA, CDR2 YSLEER. This CDR3 spans 18 amino acids. The J segment lost 6 bases and the V segment lost 0 bases, leaving 13 bases of the junction unmatched. The rearrangement joins TRBV4-3 to TRBJ2-2; 7 bases line up with TRBD2. The clonotype originates from a male donor in good health and CMV-seropositive. Material for sequencing was PBMCs. CDR3 in amino acids: CASSQDLRRVGGAGELFF. The CDR3 coding sequence is TGCGCCAGCAGCCAAGATCTTCGCAGGGTTGGGGGGGCCGGGGAGCTGTTTTTT.